These T cell receptor beta chains were read from a single sample in a study of blood T cell repertoires in COVID-19. TCRdb's table, derived via immunoSEQ multiplex PCR, lists solely in-frame clones and lacks some. This table has 200,000 to 250,000 clones, more than 80% appearing once. The sequenced material came from PBMCs or T cells enriched from blood (not recorded which). These receptors were taken from a middle-aged man who had been exposed to COVID-19. Both conserved end residues are part of each CDR3. A D gene is named only where the DNA matches it firmly. Clone size is given for some rows only: seen once, a few or many times, or a class if the clone is expanded.

>NA|TRBJ1-1|TRBD1|TRBV28
CASRDRGQVTEAFF
>few|TRBJ2-6|NA|TRBV9
CASSPPRAGANVLTF
>NA|TRBJ2-5|NA|TRBV28
CASTEGGRGRETQYF
>NA|TRBJ1-1|NA|TRBV4-1
CASSPREGNTEAFF
>NA|TRBJ2-3|TRBD1|TRBV10-2
CASSDPETGFRTDTQYF
>once|TRBJ1-2|NA|TRBV2
CASSKDIWTFNYGYTF
>NA|TRBJ2-3|NA|TRBV4-1
CASSRKMLTDTQYF
>once|TRBJ2-1|NA|TRBV3-1/TRBV3-2
CASSQDESGEPYNEQFF
>NA|TRBJ2-1|TRBD2|TRBV7-2
CASSRLLAVNEQFF
>NA|TRBJ2-3|NA|TRBV9
CASSDLASTDTQYF
>once|TRBJ2-7|TRBD2|TRBV5-6
CASSSRAQRGVTGYEQYF
>once|TRBJ1-1|NA|TRBV21-1
CASSKSWTGNTEAFF
>NA|TRBJ1-2|TRBD1|TRBV28
CASSTLSGQGFPLANYGYTF
>NA|TRBJ1-3|NA|TRBV3-1/TRBV3-2
CASSQAVRGGLYF
>NA|TRBJ2-2|TRBD1|TRBV11-2
CASSLTGGIAGELFF
>once|TRBJ1-5|NA|TRBV24-1
CATSDPGQPQHF
>NA|TRBJ1-2|NA|TRBV30
CAWSVALSYGYTF
>NA|TRBJ2-6|NA|TRBV2
CASSGPSGANVLTF
>NA|TRBJ2-2|TRBD2|TRBV11-2
CASSSGLEAGELFF
>NA|TRBJ1-3|NA|TRBV6-5
CASSYATTSGNTIYF
>NA|TRBJ2-2|NA|TRBV28
CASSGGGGTGELFF
>NA|TRBJ2-2|TRBD1|TRBV5-1
CASSLVPQGYTGELFF
>NA|TRBJ1-3|NA|TRBV9
CASSVNTGLGGNTIYF
>NA|TRBJ1-6|NA|TRBV3-1/TRBV3-2
CASSQGPQGESPLHF
>NA|TRBJ1-1|NA|TRBV7-3
CASSLTPNTEAFF
>once|TRBJ1-5|NA|TRBV12-5
CASGFTGTESNQPQHF
>once|TRBJ2-2|NA|TRBV28
CASSFRVTAGELFF
>NA|TRBJ2-5|NA|TRBV3-1/TRBV3-2
CASSRASEETQYF
>NA|TRBJ2-7|NA|TRBV5-1
CASRLKTGEQYF
>NA|TRBJ1-2|NA|TRBV6-1
CASSEPGAGYGYTF
>few|TRBJ1-1|TRBD1|TRBV7-9
CASSEGQGPEAFF
>NA|TRBJ1-4|TRBD1|TRBV5-4
CASSFSRGGNEKLFF
>NA|TRBJ1-1|NA|TRBV7-9
CASSFTVNTEAFF
>NA|TRBJ1-2|NA|TRBV12-3/TRBV12-4
CASSLNLYGYTF
>NA|TRBJ2-1|TRBD2|TRBV6-5
CASRKLAVNEQFF
>NA|TRBJ2-1|TRBD2|TRBV28
CASSPVAGAYNEQFF
>NA|TRBJ2-1|TRBD2|TRBV5-1
CASSLDLAGGPYNEQFF